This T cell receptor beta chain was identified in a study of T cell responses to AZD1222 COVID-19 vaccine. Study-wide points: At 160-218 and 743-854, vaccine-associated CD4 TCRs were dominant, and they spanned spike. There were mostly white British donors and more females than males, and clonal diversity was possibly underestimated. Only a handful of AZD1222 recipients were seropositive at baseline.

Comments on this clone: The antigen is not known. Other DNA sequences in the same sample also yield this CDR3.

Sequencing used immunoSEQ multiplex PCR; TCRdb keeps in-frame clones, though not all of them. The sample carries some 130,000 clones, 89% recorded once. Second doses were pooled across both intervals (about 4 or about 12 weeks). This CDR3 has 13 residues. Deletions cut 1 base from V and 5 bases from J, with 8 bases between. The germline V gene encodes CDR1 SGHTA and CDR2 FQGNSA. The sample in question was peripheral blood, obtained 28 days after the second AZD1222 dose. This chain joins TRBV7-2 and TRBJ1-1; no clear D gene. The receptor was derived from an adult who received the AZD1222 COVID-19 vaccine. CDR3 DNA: TGTGCCAGCAGCTTAGGGGGAGGGACTGAAGCTTTCTTT. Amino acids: CASSLGGGTEAFF.